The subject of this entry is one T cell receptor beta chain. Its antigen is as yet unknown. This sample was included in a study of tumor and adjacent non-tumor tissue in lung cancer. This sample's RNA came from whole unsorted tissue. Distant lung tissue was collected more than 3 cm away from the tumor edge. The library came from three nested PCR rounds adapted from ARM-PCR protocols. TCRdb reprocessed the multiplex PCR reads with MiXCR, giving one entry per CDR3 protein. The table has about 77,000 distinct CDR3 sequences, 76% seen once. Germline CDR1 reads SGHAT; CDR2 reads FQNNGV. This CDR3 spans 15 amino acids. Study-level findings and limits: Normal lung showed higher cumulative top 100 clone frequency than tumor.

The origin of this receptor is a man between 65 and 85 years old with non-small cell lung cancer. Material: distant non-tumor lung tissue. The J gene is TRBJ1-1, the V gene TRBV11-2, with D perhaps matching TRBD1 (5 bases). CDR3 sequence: CTNSPPSVGGTEAFF. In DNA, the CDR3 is TGTACCAACAGCCCCCCCAGCGTTGGGGGCACTGAAGCTTTCTTT.